Listed below are T cell receptor beta chains from one sample, sequenced in a study of OX40 agonist ivuxolimab in advanced cancers. Data came from immunoSEQ multiplex PCR; TCRdb stores just in-frame clones and leaves some out. The sample has about 120,000 clones, around 93% seen once. The material was CD4+ or CD8+ T cells sorted from blood, obtained in a trial of the OX40 agonist ivuxolimab. These receptors came from an adult with an advanced solid tumor such as melanoma, head and neck, liver or kidney cancer. CDR3s include the opening cysteine and the closing phenylalanine or tryptophan. A D gene is named only where the DNA matches it firmly. Some rows mark clone size as missing; the rest say once, few, many or name a class of expanded clone.

>TRBJ1-5|.|.|TRBV11-1
CASSSHSNQPQHF
TGTGCCAGCAGCTCCCATAGCAATCAGCCCCAGCATTTT
>TRBJ2-1|.|.|TRBV6-5
CASSRGDSNYNEQFF
TGTGCCAGCAGCAGGGGGGACTCCAACTACAATGAGCAGTTCTTC
>TRBJ2-7|.|.|TRBV7-6
CASSSSMFQYF
TGTGCCAGCAGCTCCTCCATGTTTCAGTACTTC
>TRBJ1-4|TRBD1|.|TRBV5-5
CASSLSLGQGEEKLFF
TGTGCCAGCAGCTTGTCCCTCGGACAGGGTGAAGAAAAACTGTTTTTT
>TRBJ2-1|.|.|TRBV6-6
CASSYSAGPWNEQFF
TGTGCCAGCAGTTACTCGGCAGGACCTTGGAATGAGCAGTTCTTC
>TRBJ1-1|.|.|TRBV5-1
CASSRVVGTEAFF
TGCGCCAGCAGTCGGGTTGTAGGCACTGAAGCTTTCTTT
>TRBJ1-6|TRBD1|.|TRBV6-6
CASSRDSLNSPLHF
TGTGCCAGCAGTAGGGACAGCCTAAATTCACCCCTCCACTTT
>TRBJ2-7|.|.|TRBV19
CASSIRAGRNSYEQYF
TGTGCCAGTAGTATAAGGGCGGGAAGGAATAGCTACGAGCAGTACTTC
>TRBJ1-3|.|.|TRBV6-5
CASSTDRSSGNTIYF
TGTGCCAGCAGCACCGACAGGAGCTCTGGAAACACCATATATTTT
>TRBJ2-7|TRBD2|.|TRBV11-2
CASSPPGTRYSEQYF
TGTGCCAGCAGCCCCCCCGGGACTAGGTATTCCGAGCAGTACTTC
>TRBJ1-2|.|.|TRBV30
CAWSVWDYGYTF
TGTGCCTGGAGTGTATGGGACTATGGCTACACCTTC
>TRBJ2-3|.|.|TRBV10-2
CASSRAGVVNTDTQYF
TGCGCCAGCAGTAGGGCAGGGGTTGTGAACACAGATACGCAGTATTTT
>TRBJ1-6|.|few|TRBV5-6
CASSLPHSNSPLHF
TGTGCCAGCAGCTTGCCACATAGCAATTCACCCCTCCACTTT
>TRBJ2-5|.|.|TRBV21-1
CASSTVAGEETQYF
TGTGCCAGCAGCACGGTAGCGGGAGAGGAGACCCAGTACTTC
>TRBJ2-1|.|.|TRBV7-9
CASSLVDRGQIYNEQFF
TGTGCCAGCAGCTTAGTCGATCGGGGGCAGATTTACAATGAGCAGTTCTTC
>TRBJ2-3|.|.|TRBV5-4
CASSNGGRRSSTDTQYF
TGTGCCAGCAGTAATGGCGGCAGACGGTCGAGCACAGATACGCAGTATTTT
>TRBJ2-1|.|.|TRBV6-4
CASKAGAPYNEQFF
TGTGCCAGCAAGGCGGGGGCCCCCTACAATGAGCAGTTCTTC
>TRBJ1-5|.|.|TRBV2
CASSEINSNQPQHF
TGTGCCAGCAGTGAGATAAATAGCAATCAGCCCCAGCATTTT
>TRBJ2-3|TRBD2|.|TRBV19
CASRGLAKTDTQYF
TGTGCCAGTAGGGGACTAGCGAAGACAGATACGCAGTATTTT
>TRBJ2-7|TRBD1|.|TRBV6-1
CASSEGGQGWYEQYF
TGTGCCAGCAGTGAAGGGGGACAGGGGTGGTACGAGCAGTACTTC
>TRBJ1-5|.|.|TRBV28
CASSNQPQHF
TGTGCCAGCAGTAATCAGCCCCAGCATTTT
>TRBJ2-6|.|.|TRBV7-9
CASSLLSGGPSSGANVLTF
TGTGCCAGCAGCCTCCTCTCCGGGGGCCCAAGCTCTGGGGCCAACGTCCTGACTTTC
>TRBJ1-2|TRBD1|.|TRBV28
CASRRTGGGYTF
TGTGCCAGCAGGCGAACAGGGGGGGGCTACACCTTC
>TRBJ2-1|TRBD1|.|TRBV19
CASTSGTGVGNEQFF
TGTGCCAGTACCAGCGGGACAGGGGTCGGTAATGAGCAGTTCTTC
>TRBJ2-7|.|.|TRBV6-6
CASSYAGPSYEQYF
TGTGCCAGCAGTTACGCGGGACCCTCCTACGAGCAGTACTTC
>TRBJ1-2|TRBD1|.|TRBV7-2
CASSLQRTGSTYGYTF
TGTGCCAGCAGCTTACAGCGGACAGGGAGTACCTATGGCTACACCTTC
>TRBJ2-7|.|.|TRBV6-1
CASRSLPRPYEQYF
TGTGCCAGCAGGAGTCTCCCCCGCCCCTACGAGCAGTACTTC
>TRBJ2-5|TRBD2|.|TRBV12-5
CASGLVGTSGIVGKTQYF
TGTGCTAGTGGTTTGGTCGGGACTAGCGGGATAGTGGGCAAGACCCAGTACTTC
>TRBJ1-5|.|.|TRBV27
CASSPLQGTRPQHF
TGTGCCAGCAGTCCCCTACAGGGAACTAGGCCCCAGCATTTT
>TRBJ1-5|.|.|TRBV19
CASSSGDGEGQPQHF
TGTGCCAGTAGTAGCGGGGACGGTGAGGGGCAGCCCCAGCATTTT
>TRBJ1-5|.|few|TRBV19
CASSIRGGSNQPQHF
TGTGCCAGTAGTATACGGGGTGGGAGCAATCAGCCCCAGCATTTT
>TRBJ2-2|.|.|TRBV6-1
CASSVAEVPANTGELFF
TGTGCCAGCAGTGTGGCGGAAGTACCTGCGAACACCGGGGAGCTGTTTTTT
>TRBJ2-2|.|.|TRBV28
CASSPTGLTGELFF
TGTGCCAGCAGCCCCACAGGGCTCACCGGGGAGCTGTTTTTT
>TRBJ2-7|TRBD1|.|TRBV4-2
CASSQVGQGALDEQYF
TGTGCCAGCAGCCAAGTCGGACAGGGGGCGCTCGACGAGCAGTACTTC
>TRBJ1-1|TRBD1|.|TRBV10-3
CAISEVRGPTEAFF
TGTGCCATCAGTGAAGTCAGGGGGCCCACTGAAGCTTTCTTT
>TRBJ2-7|.|.|TRBV9
CASSRDRGRQYF
TGTGCCAGCAGCCGAGACCGCGGGCGGCAGTACTTC
>TRBJ2-7|.|.|TRBV11-2
CASSLVGYEQYF
TGTGCCAGCAGCTTAGTAGGCTACGAGCAGTACTTC
>TRBJ1-4|.|.|TRBV10-3
CATGDQVHEKLFF
TGTGCCACCGGAGACCAAGTCCATGAAAAACTGTTTTTT
>TRBJ1-1|.|.|TRBV29-1
CSVDSAAGAFF
TGCAGCGTTGATTCAGCGGCAGGAGCTTTCTTT
>TRBJ1-2|.|.|TRBV7-2
CASSLSLNSYGYTF
TGTGCCAGCAGCTTAAGTCTGAACTCCTATGGCTACACCTTC